The 19 T cell receptor beta chains below were found in one sample sequenced in a study of cytomegalovirus exposure and HLA in healthy donors. TCRdb's copy holds only in-frame clones and misses some; the assay was immunoSEQ multiplex PCR. Counted here are around 120,000 clones, around nine tenths occurring once; the ten biggest clones make up around 6%. Sequences were obtained from PBMCs. All receptors come from a woman aged 18-29 years in good health and CMV-seropositive.

CDR3 sequence (DNA): TGCAGCGTGAGAGACAGGGGAGACTATGGCTACACCTTC. It specifies CSVRDRGDYGYTF. The chain links TRBV29-1 to TRBJ1-2; TRBD1 agrees at 8 bases. This CDR3 spans 13 amino acids. V lost 6 bases to trimming and J lost 3 bases; unmatched junction nucleotides: 6. From germline, CDR1 is SQVTM and CDR2 ANQGSEA.

This clone was found once. J is TRBJ2-7 and V is TRBV30; D not resolved. Trimming left V 2 bases short and J 1 base short, with 6 bases between. Germline CDR1 and CDR2: GTSNPN and SVGIG (reference sequence). This CDR3 is built from 12 residues. CDR3 protein: CAWSSNSYEQYF. DNA for the CDR3: TGTGCCTGGAGTTCTAATTCCTACGAGCAGTACTTC.

The gene calls are TRBV5-1 and TRBJ1-1, with D perhaps matching TRBD1 (6 bases). V lost 5 bases to trimming and J lost 1 base, with 15 bases between them. Germline-derived CDR1 and CDR2 are SGHRS and YFSETQ. This CDR3 comprises 15 residues. The CDR3 reads CASRRNRAANTEAFF. The CDR3 nucleotides read TGCGCCAGCAGACGCAACAGGGCGGCGAACACTGAAGCTTTCTTT.

CDR3 DNA: TGTGCCAGCAGCTTAATGAGCAAATCCCTCTACGAGCAGTACTTC. It yields the protein CASSLMSKSLYEQYF. The rearrangement links TRBV11-3 to TRBJ2-7; D gene unclear. The CDR3 spans 15 residues. Trimming took off 2 bases at V and 3 bases at J, with 14 bases between the two ends. Germline V lookup: CDR1 SGHNT, CDR2 YENEEA.

V usage is TRBV4-2 and J usage is TRBJ1-1; 8 bases are a match to TRBD1. The CDR3 length is 13 residues. Trimming removed 6 bases from V and 0 bases from J; junction bases left unmatched: 0. CDR1 LGHNA and CDR2 YNFKEQ come from the germline V gene. The CDR3 loop reads CASRGQVNTEAFF. The CDR3 DNA sequence: TGTGCCAGCAGGGGACAGGTGAACACTGAAGCTTTCTTT.

The chain employs TRBV5-1 and TRBJ1-2, with 12 bases aligning to TRBD1. Germline V gene data show CDR1 as SGHRS and CDR2 as YFSETQ. J was trimmed by 4 bases and V by 5 bases; bases with no gene match: 12. This CDR3 has 17 residues. The DNA for the CDR3 is TGCGCCAGCAGTGAAGCGGGACAGGGGGCCACCGTCTATGGCTACACCTTC. Translating gives CASSEAGQGATVYGYTF.

The chain recombines TRBV19 with TRBJ2-3; no reliable D call. V was trimmed by 4 bases and J by 7 bases, leaving 12 bases between them. Per the germline V gene, CDR1 is LNHDA and CDR2 is SQIVND (reference sequence). The CDR3 loop spans 13 amino acids. CDR3 in amino acids: CASSSLTGNTQYF. The CDR3 DNA sequence: TGTGCCAGTAGTAGTCTGACTGGAAATACGCAGTATTTT.

The rearrangement joins TRBV7-6 to TRBJ2-7; 9 positions match TRBD1. This CDR3 is 19 amino acids long. Germline CDR1 SGHVS, CDR2 FNYEAQ. Trimming cost V 2 bases and J 5 bases; bases outside gene matches: 19. CDR3 loop: CASSLKSIPPGQGAHEQYF. In DNA form, the CDR3 reads TGTGCCAGCAGCTTAAAGTCGATACCGCCGGGACAGGGCGCTCACGAGCAGTACTTC.

The V and J genes are TRBV4-2 and TRBJ2-1; weak D call: TRBD2 (6 bases). Germline V gene lookup returns CDR1 LGHNA and CDR2 YNFKEQ. The CDR3 has 15 amino acids. V lost 4 bases to trimming and J lost 5 bases, with 15 bases between them. The CDR3 region is CASSPPGLQHNEQFF. CDR3 in DNA: TGTGCCAGCAGCCCCCCGGGACTCCAGCACAATGAGCAGTTCTTC.

The chain carries TRBV5-4 and TRBJ2-3, with 13 bases matching TRBD2. CDR1 is SGHNT and CDR2 is YYREEE in the germline V gene (reference sequence). The CDR3 contains 16 residues. The junction had 12 bases not matched to a gene; V was cut back by 6 bases and J by 8 bases. Written as DNA, the CDR3 is TGTGCCAGCAAGCCGGGGGGACTAGCGGGACTCCCTACGCAGTATTTT. This gives the protein CASKPGGLAGLPTQYF.

This sequence joins TRBV4-2 and TRBJ2-4; TRBD2 matches 13 bases. V lost 4 bases to trimming and J lost 0 bases; unmatched junction nucleotides: 9. This CDR3 is 19 amino acids long. Germline CDR1 is LGHNA and CDR2 is YNFKEQ. The chain's CDR3 is CASSRGLAGSRVAKNIQYF. CDR3 coding DNA: TGTGCCAGCAGCCGGGGACTAGCGGGATCTCGGGTAGCCAAAAACATTCAGTACTTC.

The rearrangement uses TRBV6-5 and TRBJ2-7, with D perhaps TRBD1 (6 bases). Per germline, CDR1 MNHEY and CDR2 SVGAGI. This CDR3 comprises 15 residues. V was cut by 5 bases and J by 3 bases, with 17 bases left in between. For the CDR3, the DNA is TGTGCCAGCAGTCTGAGCCGACAGGTACTCTACGAGCAGTACTTC. This encodes CASSLSRQVLYEQYF.

V gene TRBV15 combines with J gene TRBJ2-1; 9 bases match TRBD2. With 4 bases clipped from V and 2 bases from J, the junction kept 3 bases outside the gene matches. Germline V lookup: CDR1 LNHNV, CDR2 YYDKDF (reference sequence). The CDR3 is made up of 15 amino acids. The CDR3 protein is CATSTASGAYNEQFF. The CDR3 DNA sequence: TGTGCCACCAGCACAGCTAGCGGGGCCTACAATGAGCAGTTCTTC.

The rearrangement links TRBV11-2 to TRBJ2-1; possible D gene TRBD2, 6 bases. This CDR3 has 17 amino acids. V was shortened by 0 bases and J by 2 bases, with 14 bases between the two germline ends. From germline, CDR1 is SGHAT and CDR2 FQNNGV. CDR3: CASSLEPWLATYNEQFF. CDR3 sequence (DNA): TGTGCCAGCAGCTTAGAGCCGTGGCTAGCGACCTACAATGAGCAGTTCTTC.

The genes are TRBV5-4 and TRBJ2-3; 8 bases map to TRBD1. With V trimmed by 0 bases and J by 0 bases, 3 bases remained unmatched. The CDR3 loop spans 16 amino acids. Germline V gives CDR1 SGHNT, CDR2 YYREEE (reference sequence). The DNA of the CDR3 is TGTGCCAGCAGCTTGGCAGGGGGCACTAGCACAGATACGCAGTATTTT. Translation gives CASSLAGGTSTDTQYF.

This rearrangement joins TRBV27 to TRBJ1-1; 7 positions agree with TRBD1. Losses at the gene ends were 8 bases for V and 0 bases for J; bases not matched to a gene: 12. The CDR3 runs 16 residues. CDR1 MNHEY and CDR2 SMNVEV come from the germline V gene (reference sequence). The CDR3 region is CASYSFGQVLNTEAFF. Here the CDR3 DNA reads TGTGCCAGCTACTCCTTTGGACAGGTGCTGAACACTGAAGCTTTCTTT.

The chain has TRBV18 and TRBJ2-1; TRBD2 aligns across 7 bases. With V trimmed by 5 bases and J by 9 bases, 13 bases remained unmatched. CDR3 length equals 15 residues. CDR1 is KGHSH, CDR2 LQKENI, per germline. CDR3 sequence: CASSSNLPGGGEQFF. CDR3 nucleotides: TGTGCCAGCTCATCCAACCTTCCGGGAGGCGGTGAGCAGTTCTTC.

This chain uses TRBV18 with TRBJ2-7; TRBD2 aligns across 9 bases. The germline gives CDR1 KGHSH, CDR2 LQKENI. This CDR3 contains 17 residues. V trimming: 6 bases; J trimming: 0 bases; junction bases outside the gene matches: 12. The DNA of the CDR3 is TGTGCCAGCTCGCGACAGGTTGGGACTAGCCGCTCCTACGAGCAGTACTTC. Residues: CASSRQVGTSRSYEQYF.

The V and J genes are TRBV5-5 and TRBJ2-7; 9 bases match TRBD1. After removal of 3 bases from V and 9 bases from J, the junction contained 10 bases not matched to a gene. The CDR3 length is 14 residues. Germline CDR1 reads SGHKS; CDR2 reads YYEKEE (reference sequence). CDR3 residues: CASSSSGTGPGQYF. CDR3 coding DNA: TGTGCCAGCAGCTCTTCCGGGACAGGGCCCGGGCAGTACTTC.